These 8 T cell receptor beta chains were sequenced from one sample in a study of T cells in Graves' hyperthyroidism and ophthalmopathy. The investigators amplified TCR beta CDR3 regions from RNA transcripts. During a first-round RT-PCR of the TCR CDR3, the HTBI primer set was used. TCRdb passed the multiplex PCR reads through MiXCR, listing each CDR3 protein once. The sample records approximately 530,000 distinct CDR3 sequences, about 20% being singletons. What was sequenced was blood. The receptor source for this set is a man aged 40-55 years with Graves' ophthalmopathy.

The sample holds a few counts of this clonotype. This chain uses TRBV12-3 or TRBV12-4 with TRBJ1-3, with D perhaps TRBD1 (6 bases). The CDR3 has 15 residues. V lost 4 bases, J lost 4 bases, and 14 bases lay in between. CDR3 sequence (DNA): TGTGCCAGCAGTTATGACAGGACCTACGGAAACACCATATATTTT. Translating gives CASSYDRTYGNTIYF.

This clonotype was detected many times. The V call is TRBV2, the J call TRBJ2-3; the match to TRBD1 covers 7 bases. V trimming: 5 bases; J trimming: 5 bases; junction bases outside the gene matches: 10. CDR3 length: 15 residues. Germline V lookup: CDR1 SNHLY, CDR2 FYNNEI. Written as DNA, the CDR3 is TGTGCCAGCAGTCTGGGACAGACGCACGGAGATACGCAGTATTTT. It yields the protein CASSLGQTHGDTQYF.

The V call is TRBV27, the J call TRBJ2-2; the match to TRBD1 covers 8 bases. After removal of 0 bases from V and 5 bases from J, the junction contained 8 bases not matched to a gene. Germline V gene sequence: CDR1 MNHEY, CDR2 SMNVEV (reference sequence). CDR3 size: 17 residues. The CDR3 nucleotides are TGTGCCAGCAGTTTATCGCGGCAGGGGGCGCATACCGGGGAGCTGTTTTTT. This sequence encodes CASSLSRQGAHTGELFF.

The chain uses TRBV7-2 and TRBJ2-6; D is ambiguous. Germline CDR1 SGHTA, CDR2 FQGNSA. V shed 7 bases and J shed 0 bases, with 10 bases lying between them. The length of the CDR3 is 15 residues. CDR3 sequence: CASTPKVSGANVLTF. The CDR3 DNA sequence: TGTGCCAGCACCCCGAAGGTCTCTGGGGCCAACGTCCTGACTTTC.

The V gene is TRBV27, the J gene TRBJ2-5; TRBD2 is a possible D gene (6 bases). CDR1 and CDR2 from the germline V gene are MNHEY and SMNVEV (reference sequence). The CDR3 totals 11 residues. V gave up 6 bases and J gave up 10 bases, with 12 bases separating them. The CDR3 loop is CASRQQGLQYF. In DNA form, the CDR3 reads TGTGCCAGCAGGCAGCAGGGACTCCAGTACTTC.

This clonotype was recorded at least ten times. The chain carries TRBV6-1 and TRBJ1-1; D is ambiguous. CDR1 is MNHNS, CDR2 SASEGT, per germline. V gave up 7 bases and J gave up 2 bases, with 23 bases separating them. CDR3 length: 17 amino acids. CDR3 DNA: TGTGCCAGCACCAGAGACTCGGGCTCAGGTTCCAACACTGAAGCTTTCTTT. Translating gives CASTRDSGSGSNTEAFF.

This rearrangement joins TRBV6-1 to TRBJ2-4, with D possibly being TRBD1 or TRBD2 (5 bases each). The germline gives CDR1 MNHNS, CDR2 SASEGT. This CDR3 has 12 amino acids. Trimming removed 0 bases from V and 8 bases from J, with 5 bases in between. CDR3 residues: CASSEAGHIQYF. CDR3 nucleotides: TGTGCCAGCAGTGAAGCGGGACACATTCAGTACTTC.

Only a few counts were recorded for this clonotype. The CDR3 DNA sequence: TGTGCCATCAGTGGGCGGGGGGAGACCCAGTACTTC. Its protein is CAISGRGETQYF. The chain recombines TRBV10-3 with TRBJ2-5; 7 nucleotides agree with TRBD2. The CDR3 sequence is 12 residues long. Per germline, CDR1 ENHRY and CDR2 SYGVKD. V trimming: 4 bases; J trimming: 5 bases; junction bases outside the gene matches: 1.